This T cell receptor (beta chain) was found in a study of T cell repertoires in cytomegalovirus infection. Comment on this clonotype: What it binds is not known.

V lost 7 bases to trimming and J lost 1 base, with 10 bases between them. This CDR3 is built from 13 residues. Germline V lookup: CDR1 SEHNR, CDR2 FQNEAQ (reference sequence). TCRdb analysed the reads with MiXCR anew, one entry per CDR3 protein. The profile shows roughly 350,000 distinct CDR3 sequences, about 34% of them singletons. The TCR was taken from a human donor in good health (CMV status not recorded). Some clones in this sample may be carry-over from other donors' samples. The sample was cultured PBMCs, taken from culture after CMV antigen stimulation. The chain employs TRBV7-9 and TRBJ1-1; no clear D gene. The CDR3 loop is CASIGRSNTEAFF. The CDR3 nucleotides are TGTGCCAGCATAGGAAGGTCGAACACTGAAGCTTTCTTT.